This T cell receptor (beta chain) was identified during a study of blood T cell repertoires in COVID-19. As for the study in general: Both acute and convalescent COVID-19 samples were obtained from the United States, Italy and Spain.

In the case of this clone: Other DNA sequences of this sample code for an identical CDR3.

Repertoires were generated with immunoSEQ multiplex PCR, while TCRdb's copy carries only in-frame clones and drops some. The table has fewer than 400,000 clones, 75% to 90% seen once. This CDR3 contains 12 residues. V was shortened by 4 bases and J by 4 bases, with 7 bases between the two germline ends. The germline V gene has CDR1 LNHDA and CDR2 SQIVND (reference sequence). The V call is TRBV19, the J call TRBJ1-2; D not certain. The sequence derives from a woman in her 30s who had been exposed to COVID-19. Sequencing input: PBMCs or T cells enriched from blood (not recorded which). The CDR3 region has the DNA TGTGCCAGTAGTAGCGGGGTCTATGGCTACACCTTC. Translated, it gives CASSSGVYGYTF.